Each of the 20 T cell receptor beta chains below was sequenced from the same sample in a study of T cell responses to AZD1222 COVID-19 vaccine. Only in-frame clones appear in the TCRdb table, and some are missing; sequencing was by immunoSEQ multiplex PCR. The sample has approximately 150,000 clones; around nine tenths are singletons. The sample here was peripheral blood, taken on day 0 of AZD1222 vaccination. The receptor set was obtained from an adult in good health.

The CDR3 sequence is CASSLDTYEQYF. CDR3 DNA sequence: TGTGCCAGCAGCTTAGACACCTACGAGCAGTACTTC. J is TRBJ2-7 and V is TRBV7-2; D not resolved. The CDR3 length is 12 residues. Germline assignment: CDR1 SGHTA and CDR2 FQGNSA. V lost 1 base and J lost 2, with 3 bases in between.

The chain recombines TRBV10-3 with TRBJ2-1; weak D call: TRBD1 (5 bases). The CDR3 spans 13 residues. The germline gives CDR1 ENHRY, CDR2 SYGVKD. With 9 bases removed from V and 5 bases from J, the gap between germline ends came to 14 bases. The CDR3 DNA reads as TGTGCCATATACGACAGCTCTCACAATGAGCAGTTCTTC. This gives the protein CAIYDSSHNEQFF.

The chain combines TRBV7-9 with TRBJ1-2; D may be TRBD1 (6 bases). V gave up 4 bases and J gave up 4 bases, with 19 bases separating them. The CDR3 spans 16 residues. Germline values: CDR1 SEHNR, CDR2 FQNEAQ (reference sequence). CDR3 sequence reads: CASSSSGGPTFYGYTF. CDR3 in DNA: TGTGCCAGCAGCTCCTCGGGGGGCCCCACGTTCTATGGCTACACCTTC. Together with reference TRBV7-9 and TRBJ1-2, the CDR3 gives the full variable domain: DTGVSQNPRHKITKRGQNVTFRCDPISEHNRLYWYRQTLGQGPEFLTYFQNEAQLEKSRLLSDRFSAERPKGSFSTLEIQRTEQGDSAMYLCASSSSGGPTFYGYTFGSGTRLTVV.

The genes are TRBV4-1 and TRBJ2-7; D might be TRBD1 or TRBD2, each matching 5 bases. CDR1 and CDR2 (germline): MGHRA, YSYEKL. The CDR3 length is 16 residues. With 5 bases removed from V and 1 base from J, the gap between germline ends came to 18 bases. The CDR3 is CASSLERGKKSYEQYF. The CDR3, as DNA: TGCGCCAGCAGCTTGGAGAGGGGAAAGAAATCCTACGAGCAGTACTTC.

This chain connects TRBV7-3 to TRBJ2-7; 7 positions match TRBD2. V shed 3 bases and J 0 bases; nucleotides not matched to a gene: 5. CDR3 length: 15 residues. CDR1 SGHTA and CDR2 FQGTGA come from the germline V gene. The CDR3 loop reads CASSLVAGASYEQYF. In DNA, the CDR3 is TGTGCCAGCAGCTTGGTCGCGGGAGCCTCCTACGAGCAGTACTTC. Full variable domain (missing parts from reference TRBV7-3 and TRBJ2-7): GAGVSQTPSNKVTEKGKYVELRCDPISGHTALYWYRQSLGQGPEFLIYFQGTGAADDSGLPNDRFFAVRPEGSVSTLKIQRTERGDSAVYLCASSLVAGASYEQYFGPGTRLTVT.

The rearrangement joins TRBV5-1 to TRBJ2-1; tentatively, D is TRBD1 or TRBD2 (5 bases each). This CDR3 is 15 amino acids long. Germline V gene lookup returns CDR1 SGHRS and CDR2 YFSETQ. V was pared by 0 bases and J by 7 bases, with 14 bases between. The CDR3 bases are TGCGCCAGCAGCTTGGCCGGGGTTGGGGCTAATGAGCAGTTCTTC. It translates to CASSLAGVGANEQFF.

This chain connects TRBV24-1 to TRBJ2-1; D gene ambiguous. This CDR3 contains 15 residues. The ends were cut back, 3 bases at V and 0 bases at J, with 8 bases in the middle. The germline gives CDR1 KGHDR, CDR2 SFDVKD. This CDR3 is CATSDGQSSYNEQFF. CDR3 DNA sequence: TGTGCCACCAGTGATGGCCAGTCCTCCTACAATGAGCAGTTCTTC.

This rearrangement joins TRBV3-1 (or the pseudogene TRBV3-2) to TRBJ2-3; possibly TRBD1 for D (5 bases). The CDR3 extends over 14 amino acids. Germline loops: CDR1 LGHDT, CDR2 YNNKEL (reference sequence). V lost 2 bases and J 6 bases, leaving 12 bases between the germline ends. The CDR3 DNA sequence: TGTGCCAGCAGCCAAAAATGGGGCGCGGATACGCAGTATTTT. Residues: CASSQKWGADTQYF.

The chain recombines TRBV4-3 with TRBJ1-5; D gene uncertain. The germline V and J ends were trimmed by 0 bases and 5 bases, with 11 bases remaining between them. CDR3 length: 15 amino acids. CDR1 and CDR2 (germline): LGHNA, YSLEER. The chain's CDR3 is CASSQDREEDQPQHF. The CDR3 DNA follows: TGCGCCAGCAGCCAAGATCGGGAAGAGGATCAGCCCCAGCATTTT.

This chain connects TRBV29-1 to TRBJ2-3; no definite D call. Looked up from germline, CDR1 is SQVTM and CDR2 is ANQGSEA. The CDR3 covers 10 residues. The V gene lost 7 bases and the J gene lost 2 bases, with 4 bases spanning the gap. The CDR3 reads CSAYTDTQYF. The CDR3 DNA sequence: TGCAGCGCCTACACAGATACGCAGTATTTT.

This chain joins TRBV7-9 and TRBJ2-1, with 7 positions matching TRBD1. This CDR3 has 15 residues. V lost 7 bases, J lost 2 bases, and 8 bases stayed unmatched. CDR1 SEHNR and CDR2 FQNEAQ come from the germline V gene (reference sequence). CDR3 region: CASTPTGETYNEQFF. In DNA form, the CDR3 reads TGTGCCAGCACTCCCACAGGGGAAACCTACAATGAGCAGTTCTTC.

This clone was observed a single time. The chain combines TRBV5-1 with TRBJ2-3, with 8 bases aligning to TRBD1. CDR3 length equals 14 residues. V trimming: 4 bases; J trimming: 5 bases; junction bases outside the gene matches: 6. The germline gives CDR1 SGHRS, CDR2 YFSETQ. CDR3 amino acids: CASSLDRVGDTQYF. The DNA of the CDR3 is TGCGCCAGCAGCCTGGACAGGGTGGGAGATACGCAGTATTTT.

This rearrangement joins TRBV7-2 to TRBJ2-2, with D tentatively TRBD1 (5 bases). Germline CDR1 and CDR2: SGHTA and FQGNSA. This CDR3 region has 13 residues. Trimming cost V 2 bases and J 10 bases, with 11 bases left between them. The CDR3 sequence is CASSLQGWQELFF. The CDR3 bases are TGTGCCAGCAGCTTACAGGGATGGCAGGAGCTGTTTTTT.

The J gene is TRBJ1-4, the V gene TRBV3-1 (or the pseudogene TRBV3-2); D not certain. There are 16 residues in the CDR3. V was trimmed by 1 base and J by 7 bases, leaving 16 bases between them. Germline V CDR1 and CDR2: LGHDT, YNNKEL (reference sequence). CDR3 in DNA: TGTGCCAGCAGCCAAGGGTTTCTCCGGTCGAGTGAAAAACTGTTTTTT. Its translation: CASSQGFLRSSEKLFF.

The rearrangement links TRBV13 to TRBJ1-4; 9 bases are a match to TRBD1. CDR3 size: 15 residues. The J segment lost 7 bases and the V segment lost 3 bases, leaving 6 bases of the junction unmatched. Germline V gene data show CDR1 as PRHDT and CDR2 as FYEKMQ (reference sequence). The CDR3 here is CASSLTGGMSEKLFF. CDR3 DNA: TGTGCCAGCAGCTTGACAGGGGGTATGAGTGAAAAACTGTTTTTT. Full variable domain (outside the CDR3, taken from reference TRBV13 and TRBJ1-4): AAGVIQSPRHLIKEKRETATLKCYPIPRHDTVYWYQQGPGQDPQFLISFYEKMQSDKGSIPDRFSAQQFSDYHSELNMSSLELGDSALYFCASSLTGGMSEKLFFGSGTQLSVL.

This rearrangement joins TRBV9 to TRBJ2-7; 8 nucleotides line up with TRBD1. This CDR3 region has 15 residues. CDR1 is SGDLS and CDR2 is YYNGEE in the germline V gene. The V segment lost 4 bases and the J segment 3 bases; nucleotides outside the gene matches: 9. The CDR3 region has the DNA TGTGCCAGCAGCCCGACGACAGGGGAAGGCTACGAGCAGTACTTC. It yields the protein CASSPTTGEGYEQYF.

CDR3 loop: CASNMFRGSYEQYF. In DNA, the CDR3 is TGTGCCAGCAACATGTTCCGAGGCTCCTACGAGCAGTACTTC. This chain uses TRBV6-5 with TRBJ2-7, with D unclear. There are 14 residues in the CDR3. With 7 bases removed from V and 0 bases from J, the gap between germline ends came to 13 bases. CDR1 MNHEY and CDR2 SVGAGI come from the germline V gene.

The chain is built from TRBV14 and TRBJ2-1; D call uncertain. The V and J ends lost 3 bases and 12 bases respectively, with 12 bases between them. Germline CDR1 SGHDN, CDR2 FVKESK. The CDR3 totals 12 residues. CDR3 nucleotides: TGTGCCAGCAGCCACGGCTATATGCGGCAGTTCTTC. Translated, it gives CASSHGYMRQFF.

The chain is built from TRBV11-2 and TRBJ1-1; a possible D gene is TRBD1 (5 bases). V dropped 1 base and J dropped 1 base, with 13 bases sitting between them. Germline CDR1 SGHAT, CDR2 FQNNGV. There are 16 residues in the CDR3. CDR3 DNA: TGTGCCAGCAGCTTAGGAAGGGGCGCGACGAACACTGAAGCTTTCTTT. Its protein product is CASSLGRGATNTEAFF.

The CDR3: CASSSRQGGGYTF. The CDR3 nucleotides read TGTGCCAGCAGTTCCCGACAGGGAGGTGGCTACACCTTC. The chain has TRBV6-5 and TRBJ1-2; 7 nucleotides line up with TRBD1. J gave up 7 bases and V 4 bases, and 6 bases lay outside the gene matches. The germline gives CDR1 MNHEY, CDR2 SVGAGI. The CDR3 spans 13 residues.